This record looks at one T cell receptor (beta chain) sequence and its context. Its matching antigen is unknown. Some clones are missing from TCRdb's copy, which holds only in-frame ones; the method was immunoSEQ multiplex PCR. The sample lists some 170,000 clones; just under 90% were seen once. The sample originates from a study of cytomegalovirus exposure and HLA in healthy donors. Study-level findings and limits: First-cohort TCR clusters were later found to tend to co-occur in the 120 validation repertoires.

V dropped 0 bases and J dropped 6 bases, with 17 bases sitting between them. This CDR3 comprises 16 residues. Per the germline V gene, CDR1 is MNHNY and CDR2 is SVGAGI (reference sequence). The sequenced sample was PBMCs. This receptor was identified in a woman between 25 and 40 years old in good health and CMV-seronegative. V and J are TRBV6-6 and TRBJ1-2, with D uncertain. This chain's CDR3 is CASSYSNRESSHGYTF. As DNA, the CDR3 is TGTGCCAGCAGTTACTCGAATCGCGAGTCTAGTCATGGCTACACCTTC.